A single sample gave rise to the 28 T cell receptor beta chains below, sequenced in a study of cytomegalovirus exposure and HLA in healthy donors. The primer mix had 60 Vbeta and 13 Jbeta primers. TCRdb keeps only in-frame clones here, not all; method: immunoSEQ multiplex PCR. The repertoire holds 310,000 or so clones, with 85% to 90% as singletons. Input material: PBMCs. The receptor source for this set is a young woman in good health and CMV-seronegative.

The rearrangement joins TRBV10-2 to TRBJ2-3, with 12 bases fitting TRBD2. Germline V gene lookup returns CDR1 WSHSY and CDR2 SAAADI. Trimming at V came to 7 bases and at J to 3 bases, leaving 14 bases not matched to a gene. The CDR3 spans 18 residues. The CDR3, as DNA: TGCGCCAGCACCCAACCAAGACTAGCGGGGGAATTGACAGATACGCAGTATTTT. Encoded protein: CASTQPRLAGELTDTQYF.

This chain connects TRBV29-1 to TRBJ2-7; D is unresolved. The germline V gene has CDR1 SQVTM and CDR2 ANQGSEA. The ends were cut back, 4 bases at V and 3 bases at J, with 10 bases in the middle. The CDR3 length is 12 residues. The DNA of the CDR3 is TGCAGCGTTGTGTCCCCCTACTACGAGCAGTACTTC. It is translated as CSVVSPYYEQYF.

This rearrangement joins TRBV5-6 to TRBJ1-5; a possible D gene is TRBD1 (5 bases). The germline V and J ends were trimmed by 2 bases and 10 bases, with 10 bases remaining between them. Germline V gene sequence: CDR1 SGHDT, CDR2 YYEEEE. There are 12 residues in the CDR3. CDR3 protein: CASSFSQGPQHF. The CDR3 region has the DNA TGTGCCAGCAGCTTCTCGCAGGGCCCCCAGCATTTT.

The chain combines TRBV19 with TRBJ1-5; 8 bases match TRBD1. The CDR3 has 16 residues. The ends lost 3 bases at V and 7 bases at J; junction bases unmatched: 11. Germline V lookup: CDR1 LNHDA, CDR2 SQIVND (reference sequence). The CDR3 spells CASSMDPDRGRQPQHF. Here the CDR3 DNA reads TGTGCCAGTAGTATGGATCCCGACAGGGGTAGGCAGCCCCAGCATTTT.

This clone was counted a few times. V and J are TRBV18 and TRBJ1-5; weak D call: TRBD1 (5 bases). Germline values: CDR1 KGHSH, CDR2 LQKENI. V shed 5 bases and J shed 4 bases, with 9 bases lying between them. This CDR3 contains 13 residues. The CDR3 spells CASSSTVNQPQHF. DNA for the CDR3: TGTGCCAGCTCATCGACAGTTAATCAGCCCCAGCATTTT.

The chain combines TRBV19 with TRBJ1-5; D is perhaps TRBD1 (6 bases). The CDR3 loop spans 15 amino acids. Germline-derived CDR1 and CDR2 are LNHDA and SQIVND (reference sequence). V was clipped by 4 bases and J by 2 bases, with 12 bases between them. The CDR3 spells CASSTVGGGNQPQHF. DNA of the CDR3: TGTGCCAGTAGTACTGTAGGGGGGGGCAATCAGCCCCAGCATTTT.

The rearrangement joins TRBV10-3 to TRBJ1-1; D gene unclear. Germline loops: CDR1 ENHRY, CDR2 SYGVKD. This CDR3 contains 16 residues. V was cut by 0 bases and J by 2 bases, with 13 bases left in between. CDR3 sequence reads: CAISESTLAPNTEAFF. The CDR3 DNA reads TGTGCCATCAGTGAGTCGACTTTGGCACCAAACACTGAAGCTTTCTTT.

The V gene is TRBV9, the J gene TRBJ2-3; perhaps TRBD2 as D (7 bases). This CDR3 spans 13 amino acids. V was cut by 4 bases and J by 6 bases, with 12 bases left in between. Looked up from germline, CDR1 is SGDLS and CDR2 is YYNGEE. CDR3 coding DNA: TGTGCCAGCAGCAAGGGGGGGGCCGATACGCAGTATTTT. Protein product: CASSKGGADTQYF.

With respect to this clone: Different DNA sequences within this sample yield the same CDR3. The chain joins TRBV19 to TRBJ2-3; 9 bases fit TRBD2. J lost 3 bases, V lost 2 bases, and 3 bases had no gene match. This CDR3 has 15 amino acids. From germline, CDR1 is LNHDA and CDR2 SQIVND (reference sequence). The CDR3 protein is CASSIRLAGTDTQYF. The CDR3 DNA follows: TGTGCCAGTAGTATACGGCTAGCGGGAACAGATACGCAGTATTTT.

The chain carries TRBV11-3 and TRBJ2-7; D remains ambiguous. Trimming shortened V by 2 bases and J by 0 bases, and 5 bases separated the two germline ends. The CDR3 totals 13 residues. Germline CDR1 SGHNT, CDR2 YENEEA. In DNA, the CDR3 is TGTGCCAGCAGCTTATTTAGCTCCTACGAGCAGTACTTC. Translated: CASSLFSSYEQYF. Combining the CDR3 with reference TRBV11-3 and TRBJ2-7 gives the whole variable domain EAGVVQSPRYKIIEKKQPVAFWCNPISGHNTLYWYLQNLGQGPELLIRYENEEAVDDSQLPKDRFSAERLKGVDSTLKIQPAELGDSAVYLCASSLFSSYEQYFGPGTRLTVT.

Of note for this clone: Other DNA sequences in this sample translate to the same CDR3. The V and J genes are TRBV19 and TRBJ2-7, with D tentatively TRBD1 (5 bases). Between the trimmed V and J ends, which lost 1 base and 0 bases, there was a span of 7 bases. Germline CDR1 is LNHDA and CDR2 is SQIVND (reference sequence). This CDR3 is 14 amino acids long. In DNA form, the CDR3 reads TGTGCCAGTAGTATAGGAGACAGCTCCTACGAGCAGTACTTC. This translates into CASSIGDSSYEQYF.

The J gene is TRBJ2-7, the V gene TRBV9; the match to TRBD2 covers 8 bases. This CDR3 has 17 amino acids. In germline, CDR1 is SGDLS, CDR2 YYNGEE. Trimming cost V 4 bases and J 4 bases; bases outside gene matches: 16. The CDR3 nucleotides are TGTGCCAGCAGCCCGCGCACCCCTCCGGGGGGGCAGTACGAGCAGTACTTC. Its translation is CASSPRTPPGGQYEQYF.

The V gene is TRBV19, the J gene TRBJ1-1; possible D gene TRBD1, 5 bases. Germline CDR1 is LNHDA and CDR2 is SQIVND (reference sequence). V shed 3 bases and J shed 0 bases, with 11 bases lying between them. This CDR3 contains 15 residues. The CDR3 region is CASSILWGVNTEAFF. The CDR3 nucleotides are TGTGCCAGTAGTATCCTGTGGGGGGTGAACACTGAAGCTTTCTTT.

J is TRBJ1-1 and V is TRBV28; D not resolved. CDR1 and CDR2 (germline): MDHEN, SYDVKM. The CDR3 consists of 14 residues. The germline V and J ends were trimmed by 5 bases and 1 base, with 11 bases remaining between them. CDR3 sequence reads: CASSARESNTEAFF. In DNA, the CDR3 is TGTGCCAGCAGTGCCCGGGAGTCGAACACTGAAGCTTTCTTT.

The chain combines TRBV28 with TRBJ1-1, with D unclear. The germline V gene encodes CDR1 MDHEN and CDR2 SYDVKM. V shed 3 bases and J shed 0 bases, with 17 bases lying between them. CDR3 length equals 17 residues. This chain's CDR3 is CASSFPLYDTMNTEAFF. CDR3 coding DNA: TGTGCCAGCAGTTTCCCCCTCTACGATACCATGAACACTGAAGCTTTCTTT.

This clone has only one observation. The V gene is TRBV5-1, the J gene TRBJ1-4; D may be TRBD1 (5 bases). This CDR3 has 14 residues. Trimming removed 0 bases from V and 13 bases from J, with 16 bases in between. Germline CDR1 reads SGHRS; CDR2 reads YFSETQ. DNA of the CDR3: TGCGCCAGCAGCTTGGGGCAGGGCGATTCTCGACTGTTTTTT. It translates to CASSLGQGDSRLFF.

The CDR3 sequence: CASSLWESSYNEQFF. Here the CDR3 DNA reads TGTGCCAGCAGCTTATGGGAGTCCTCCTACAATGAGCAGTTCTTC. This rearrangement joins TRBV7-3 to TRBJ2-1, with D possibly matching TRBD2 (5 bases). The CDR3 spans 15 residues. The V and J ends lost 2 bases and 0 bases respectively, with 8 bases between them. Germline lookup yields CDR1 SGHTA and CDR2 FQGTGA.

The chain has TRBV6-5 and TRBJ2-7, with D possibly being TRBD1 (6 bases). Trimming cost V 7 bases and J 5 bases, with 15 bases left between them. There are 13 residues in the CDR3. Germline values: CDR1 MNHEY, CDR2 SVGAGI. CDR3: CASTRGGSHEQYF. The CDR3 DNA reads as TGTGCCAGCACCCGAGGGGGATCTCACGAGCAGTACTTC.

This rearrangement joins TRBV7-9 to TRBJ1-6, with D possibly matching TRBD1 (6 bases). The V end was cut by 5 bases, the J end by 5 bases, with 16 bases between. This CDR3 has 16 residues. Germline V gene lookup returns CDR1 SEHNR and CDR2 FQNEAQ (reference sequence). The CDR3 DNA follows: TGTGCCAGCAGCCCCCGCGGGGGGGGCCATAATTCACCCCTCCACTTT. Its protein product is CASSPRGGGHNSPLHF.

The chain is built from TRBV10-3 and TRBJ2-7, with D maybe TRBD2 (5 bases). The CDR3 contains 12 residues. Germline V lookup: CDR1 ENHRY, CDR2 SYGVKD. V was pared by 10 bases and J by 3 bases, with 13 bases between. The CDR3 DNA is TGTGCCACCACGGGAACTCTCTACGAGCAGTACTTC. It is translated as CATTGTLYEQYF.

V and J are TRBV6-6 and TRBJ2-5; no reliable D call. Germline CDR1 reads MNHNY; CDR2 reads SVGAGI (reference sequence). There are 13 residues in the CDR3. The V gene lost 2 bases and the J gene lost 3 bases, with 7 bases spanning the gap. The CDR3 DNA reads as TGTGCCAGCAGTTACCGCCTAGAAGAGACCCAGTACTTC. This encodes CASSYRLEETQYF.

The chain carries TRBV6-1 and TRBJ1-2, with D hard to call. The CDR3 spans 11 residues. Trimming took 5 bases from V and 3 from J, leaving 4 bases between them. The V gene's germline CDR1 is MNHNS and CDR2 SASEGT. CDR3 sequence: CASSLHYGYTF. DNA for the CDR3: TGTGCCAGCAGTCTCCACTATGGCTACACCTTC.

CDR3 protein: CASNDRGPYEQYF. In DNA, the CDR3 is TGTGCCAGCAATGACAGGGGGCCCTACGAGCAGTACTTC. The chain links TRBV6-1 to TRBJ2-7; 10 bases are shared with TRBD1. The ends lost 7 bases at V and 2 bases at J; junction bases unmatched: 2. The germline gives CDR1 MNHNS, CDR2 SASEGT. The CDR3 loop spans 13 amino acids.

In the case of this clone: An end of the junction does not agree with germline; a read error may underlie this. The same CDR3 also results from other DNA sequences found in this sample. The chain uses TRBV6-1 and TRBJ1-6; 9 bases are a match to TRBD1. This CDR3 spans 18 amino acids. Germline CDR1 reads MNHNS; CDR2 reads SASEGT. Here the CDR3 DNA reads TGTGCCAGCAGTGTTGGGACAGGGAATAGGCGGCCGAATTCATCCCTCCACTTT. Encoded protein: CASSVGTGNRRPNSSLHF.

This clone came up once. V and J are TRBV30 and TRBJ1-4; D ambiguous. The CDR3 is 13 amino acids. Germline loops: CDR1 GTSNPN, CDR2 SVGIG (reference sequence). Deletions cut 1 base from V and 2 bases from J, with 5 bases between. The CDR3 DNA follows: TGTGCCTGGAGTGCCGTTACTAATGAAAAACTGTTTTTT. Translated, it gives CAWSAVTNEKLFF. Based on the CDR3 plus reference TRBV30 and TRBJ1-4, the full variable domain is SQTIHQWPATLVQPVGSPLSLECTVEGTSNPNLYWYRQAAGRGLQLLFYSVGIGQISSEVPQNLSASRPQDRQFILSSKKLLLSDSGFYLCAWSAVTNEKLFFGSGTQLSVL.

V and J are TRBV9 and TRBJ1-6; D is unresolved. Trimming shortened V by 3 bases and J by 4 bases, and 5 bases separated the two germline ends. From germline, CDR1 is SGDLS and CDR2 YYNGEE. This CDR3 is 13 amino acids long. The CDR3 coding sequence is TGTGCCAGCAGCGGGCCTTATAATTCACCCCTCCACTTT. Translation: CASSGPYNSPLHF.

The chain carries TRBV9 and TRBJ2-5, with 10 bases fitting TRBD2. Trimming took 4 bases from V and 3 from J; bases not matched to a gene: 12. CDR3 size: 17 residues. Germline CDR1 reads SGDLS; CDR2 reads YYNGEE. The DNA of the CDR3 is TGTGCCAGCAGCCCCAGCGGGGGGGCGGGAAGTAAAGAGACCCAGTACTTC. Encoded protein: CASSPSGGAGSKETQYF.

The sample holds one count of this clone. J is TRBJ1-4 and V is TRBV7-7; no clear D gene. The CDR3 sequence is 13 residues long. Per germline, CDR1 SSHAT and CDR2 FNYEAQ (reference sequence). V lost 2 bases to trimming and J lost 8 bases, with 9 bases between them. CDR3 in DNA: TGTGCCAGCAGCTTATTTTCGGTCGAAAAACTGTTTTTT. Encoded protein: CASSLFSVEKLFF.